The 14 T cell receptor beta chains below all came from one sample that was sequenced in a study of EBV T-cell therapy then PD-1 blockade in nasopharyngeal carcinoma. These TCRs are of unknown antigen specificity. The treatment here: AdE1-LMPpoly-expanded autologous EBV-specific T-cell therapy followed by anti-PD-1 nivolumab. TCRdb keeps only in-frame clones here, not all; method: immunoSEQ multiplex PCR. This table has 15,000 to 20,000 clones, approximately 83% appearing once. The sample in question was CD8+ T cells from blood, obtained at day 0 from a patient whose treatment included autologous EBV-specific T cells and nivolumab. These receptors were obtained from a man in his forties with nasopharyngeal carcinoma.

On this clone: Sequence at one end of the junction differs from germline and may be a read error. The chain is built from TRBV20-1 and TRBJ2-3, with no clear D. CDR1 is DFQATT, CDR2 SNEGSKA, per germline (reference sequence). The CDR3 sequence is 11 residues long. CDR3 DNA sequence: TGCAGTGCTAGAGCCTTAACAGCCCCTTTTTTT. This encodes CSARALTAPFF.

The rearrangement joins TRBV18 to TRBJ1-3; D is undetermined. CDR3 length: 14 amino acids. Per germline, CDR1 KGHSH and CDR2 LQKENI. The V and J ends lost 1 base and 5 bases respectively, with 9 bases between them. CDR3 amino acids: CASSPQGGRNTIYF. The CDR3 DNA sequence: TGTGCCAGCTCACCACAGGGCGGAAGAAACACCATATATTTT. The variable domain in full, completed from reference TRBV18 and TRBJ1-3, reads NAGVMQNPRHLVRRRGQEARLRCSPMKGHSHVYWYRQLPEEGLKFMVYLQKENIIDESGMPKERFSAEFPKEGPSILRIQQVVRGDSAAYFCASSPQGGRNTIYFGEGSWLTVV.

This chain uses TRBV15 with TRBJ2-5; TRBD1 might be the D (5 bases). Trimming shortened V by 10 bases and J by 1 base, and 13 bases separated the two germline ends. The V gene's germline CDR1 is LNHNV and CDR2 YYDKDF (reference sequence). The CDR3 spans 13 residues. As DNA, the CDR3 is TGTGCCATCTCGGACACCCTCCAAGAGACCCAGTACTTC. Amino acid sequence: CAISDTLQETQYF.

V and J are TRBV27 and TRBJ1-1; D may be TRBD1 (5 bases). CDR1 and CDR2 (germline): MNHEY, SMNVEV (reference sequence). V shed 1 base and J shed 1 base, with 10 bases lying between them. The CDR3 sequence is 15 residues long. This CDR3 reads CASSLFRGKNTEAFF. The CDR3 nucleotides read TGTGCCAGCAGTTTATTCCGGGGGAAGAACACTGAAGCTTTCTTT.

This chain links TRBV9 with TRBJ1-5; maybe TRBD1 (6 bases). The V gene's germline CDR1 is SGDLS and CDR2 YYNGEE. The CDR3 totals 13 residues. V gave up 2 bases and J gave up 7 bases, with 10 bases separating them. The CDR3 DNA reads as TGTGCCAGCAGCGTGGGGGGCCCGCAGCCCCAGCATTTT. It is translated as CASSVGGPQPQHF.

The CDR3 DNA is TGCAGCGTTGATATGGGAGTAGACTATGGCTACACCTTC. Translation: CSVDMGVDYGYTF. J is TRBJ1-2 and V is TRBV29-1; D not resolved. The germline V gene encodes CDR1 SQVTM and CDR2 ANQGSEA. The CDR3 is 13 residues long. The V gene lost 3 bases and the J gene lost 3 bases, with 11 bases spanning the gap.

The rearrangement joins TRBV2 to TRBJ2-2, with D unclear. The V gene lost 4 bases and the J gene lost 0 bases, with 12 bases spanning the gap. CDR3 length: 16 residues. CDR1 and CDR2 (germline): SNHLY, FYNNEI. Here the CDR3 reads CASSAPWAANTGELFF. Written as DNA, the CDR3 is TGTGCCAGCAGTGCCCCCTGGGCAGCGAACACCGGGGAGCTGTTTTTT. The whole variable domain, remainder taken from reference TRBV2 and TRBJ2-2, is EPEVTQTPSHQVTQMGQEVILRCVPISNHLYFYWYRQILGQKVEFLVSFYNNEISEKSEIFDDQFSVERPDGSNFTLKIRSTKLEDSAMYFCASSAPWAANTGELFFGEGSRLTVL.

The V gene is TRBV15, the J gene TRBJ2-6, with 9 positions matching TRBD1. CDR3 length: 17 residues. Germline trimming cut 5 bases from V and 4 bases from J; bases unmatched to any gene: 9. Germline CDR1 and CDR2: LNHNV and YYDKDF (reference sequence). CDR3 residues: CATSRGTGRSGANVLTF. The CDR3 bases are TGTGCCACCAGCCGTGGGACAGGGAGGTCGGGGGCCAACGTCCTGACTTTC.

The chain uses TRBV11-2 and TRBJ2-1; D not resolved. From germline, CDR1 is SGHAT and CDR2 FQNNGV. This CDR3 spans 12 amino acids. With 5 bases removed from V and 4 bases from J, the gap between germline ends came to 6 bases. The CDR3 protein is CASSPFYNEQFF. The CDR3 region has the DNA TGTGCCAGCAGCCCCTTTTACAATGAGCAGTTCTTC. Based on the CDR3 plus reference TRBV11-2 and TRBJ2-1, the full variable domain is EAGVAQSPRYKIIEKRQSVAFWCNPISGHATLYWYQQILGQGPKLLIQFQNNGVVDDSQLPKDRFSAERLKGVDSTLKIQPAKLEDSAVYLCASSPFYNEQFFGPGTRLTVL.

This clone was counted a single time. The genes are TRBV6-1 and TRBJ1-3; D gene unclear. V was clipped by 3 bases and J by 0 bases, with 9 bases between them. The CDR3 consists of 15 residues. From germline, CDR1 is MNHNS and CDR2 SASEGT. The CDR3 nucleotides are TGTGCCAGCAGTGATGGACGAGGCTCTGGAAACACCATATATTTT. It translates to CASSDGRGSGNTIYF.

This clone was counted a single time. V and J are TRBV9 and TRBJ1-2; D gene unclear. V was clipped by 1 base and J by 3 bases, with 10 bases between them. CDR1 is SGDLS and CDR2 is YYNGEE in the germline V gene. CDR3 size: 14 residues. The CDR3, as DNA: TGTGCCAGCAGCGTACGAAAGGTTGACTATGGCTACACCTTC. Protein product: CASSVRKVDYGYTF.

The CDR3 sequence is CASSDGNSPLHF. The CDR3 region has the DNA TGTGCCAGTAGCGACGGTAATTCACCCCTCCACTTT. The V gene is TRBV2, the J gene TRBJ1-6; D call uncertain. V was clipped by 9 bases and J by 6 bases, with 9 bases between them. There are 12 residues in the CDR3. Germline V gene sequence: CDR1 SNHLY, CDR2 FYNNEI. Full variable domain (missing parts from reference TRBV2 and TRBJ1-6): EPEVTQTPSHQVTQMGQEVILRCVPISNHLYFYWYRQILGQKVEFLVSFYNNEISEKSEIFDDQFSVERPDGSNFTLKIRSTKLEDSAMYFCASSDGNSPLHFGNGTRLTVT.

The chain recombines TRBV27 with TRBJ1-6; 7 positions agree with TRBD1. Per germline, CDR1 MNHEY and CDR2 SMNVEV (reference sequence). CDR3 length equals 14 residues. The V and J ends lost 1 base and 7 bases, in that order; junction bases with no gene match: 1. The CDR3 here is CASSLLGGNSPLHF. The DNA for the CDR3 is TGTGCCAGCAGTTTATTAGGGGGCAATTCACCCCTCCACTTT.

The chain joins TRBV4-1 to TRBJ1-4; 7 positions match TRBD1. CDR1 MGHRA and CDR2 YSYEKL come from the germline V gene. V lost 6 bases to trimming and J lost 7 bases; unmatched junction nucleotides: 8. The CDR3 contains 14 residues. This CDR3 is CASSPTGDLEKLFF. CDR3 coding DNA: TGCGCCAGCAGTCCTACAGGGGACCTTGAAAAACTGTTTTTT.